Shown below are 3 T cell receptor beta chains from a single sample sequenced in a study of OX40 agonist ivuxolimab in advanced cancers. Measured with immunoSEQ multiplex PCR; TCRdb has only the in-frame clones, and not every one. Among 60,000 to 70,000 clones listed, 84% were seen once. The sample in question was CD4+ or CD8+ T cells sorted from blood, obtained in a trial of the OX40 agonist ivuxolimab. The receptors were sampled from an adult with an advanced solid tumor such as melanoma, head and neck, liver or kidney cancer.

This clone was observed a single time. This chain links TRBV7-7 with TRBJ2-5, with D possibly matching TRBD2 (5 bases). Germline-derived CDR1 and CDR2 are SSHAT and FNYEAQ (reference sequence). V dropped 1 base and J dropped 2 bases, with 14 bases sitting between them. CDR3 length: 16 residues. CDR3 residues: CASSLGVGGRQETQYF. The CDR3 nucleotides are TGTGCCAGCAGCTTAGGAGTTGGAGGTCGACAAGAGACCCAGTACTTC.

The chain recombines TRBV5-1 with TRBJ2-6; no clear D. Per the germline V gene, CDR1 is SGHRS and CDR2 is YFSETQ. The CDR3 length is 15 residues. Trimming shortened V by 0 bases and J by 0 bases, and 4 bases separated the two germline ends. The CDR3 protein is CASSLEDSGANVLTF. In nucleotides, the CDR3 is TGCGCCAGCAGCTTGGAAGACTCTGGGGCCAACGTCCTGACTTTC. The full variable domain, with the rest looked up from reference TRBV5-1 and TRBJ2-6, is KAGVTQTPRYLIKTRGQQVTLSCSPISGHRSVSWYQQTPGQGLQFLFEYFSETQRNKGNFPGRFSGRQFSNSRSEMNVSTLELGDSALYLCASSLEDSGANVLTFGAGSRLTVL.

The rearrangement links TRBV29-1 to TRBJ1-2, with 8 bases fitting TRBD1. There are 15 residues in the CDR3. The germline V gene has CDR1 SQVTM and CDR2 ANQGSEA. V trimming: 4 bases; J trimming: 0 bases; junction bases outside the gene matches: 7. The DNA of the CDR3 is TGCAGCGTTGGCCAGGGGGCTTCGGCTAACTATGGCTACACCTTC. It specifies CSVGQGASANYGYTF. The variable domain in full, completed from reference TRBV29-1 and TRBJ1-2, reads SAVISQKPSRDICQRGTSLTIQCQVDSQVTMMFWYRQQPGQSLTLIATANQGSEATYESGFVIDKFPISRPNLTFSTLTVSNMSPEDSSIYLCSVGQGASANYGYTFGSGTRLTVV.